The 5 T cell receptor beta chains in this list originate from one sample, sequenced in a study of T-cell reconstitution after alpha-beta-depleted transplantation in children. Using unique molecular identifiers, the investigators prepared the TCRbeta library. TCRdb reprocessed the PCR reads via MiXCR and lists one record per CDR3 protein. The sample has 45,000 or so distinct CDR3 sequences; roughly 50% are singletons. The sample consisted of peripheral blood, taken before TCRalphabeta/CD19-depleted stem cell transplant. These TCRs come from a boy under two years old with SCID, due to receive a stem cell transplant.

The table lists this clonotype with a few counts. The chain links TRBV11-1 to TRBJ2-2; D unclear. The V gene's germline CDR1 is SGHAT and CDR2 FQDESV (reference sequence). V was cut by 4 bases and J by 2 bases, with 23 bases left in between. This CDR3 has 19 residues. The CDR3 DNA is TGTGCCAGCAGCTCCCCTCCGCGGAGCCCTACACTTAACACCGGGGAGCTGTTTTTT. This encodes CASSSPPRSPTLNTGELFF.

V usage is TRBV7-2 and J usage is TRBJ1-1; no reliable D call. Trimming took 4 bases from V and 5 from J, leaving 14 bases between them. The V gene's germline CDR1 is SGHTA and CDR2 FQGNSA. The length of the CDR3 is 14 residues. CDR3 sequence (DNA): TGTGCCAGCAGCTCTTCCCCCCTAGGAACTGAAGCTTTCTTT. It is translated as CASSSSPLGTEAFF.

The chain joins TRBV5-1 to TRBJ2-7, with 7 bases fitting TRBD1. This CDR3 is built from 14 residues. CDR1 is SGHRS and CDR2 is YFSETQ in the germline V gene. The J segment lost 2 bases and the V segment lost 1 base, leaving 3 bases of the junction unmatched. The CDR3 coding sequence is TGCGCCAGCAGCTTGACAGGGGAAGCCTACGAGCAGTACTTC. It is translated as CASSLTGEAYEQYF. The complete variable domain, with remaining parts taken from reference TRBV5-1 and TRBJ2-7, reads KAGVTQTPRYLIKTRGQQVTLSCSPISGHRSVSWYQQTPGQGLQFLFEYFSETQRNKGNFPGRFSGRQFSNSRSEMNVSTLELGDSALYLCASSLTGEAYEQYFGPGTRLTVT.

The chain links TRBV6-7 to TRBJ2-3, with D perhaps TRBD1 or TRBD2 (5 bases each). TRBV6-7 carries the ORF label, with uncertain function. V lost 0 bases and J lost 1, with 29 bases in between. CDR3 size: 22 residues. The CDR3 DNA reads TGTGCCAGCAGTTACTCAAACAGGACCCACGTCGGGAAAAGGGTGGGCACAGATACGCAGTATTTT. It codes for CASSYSNRTHVGKRVGTDTQYF.

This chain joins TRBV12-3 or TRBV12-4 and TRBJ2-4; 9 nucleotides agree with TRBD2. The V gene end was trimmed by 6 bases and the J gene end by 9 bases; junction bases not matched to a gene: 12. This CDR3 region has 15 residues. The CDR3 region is CASSRGGGADLIQYF. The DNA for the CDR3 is TGTGCCAGCAGCCGCGGCGGGGGGGCCGATCTCATTCAGTACTTC.